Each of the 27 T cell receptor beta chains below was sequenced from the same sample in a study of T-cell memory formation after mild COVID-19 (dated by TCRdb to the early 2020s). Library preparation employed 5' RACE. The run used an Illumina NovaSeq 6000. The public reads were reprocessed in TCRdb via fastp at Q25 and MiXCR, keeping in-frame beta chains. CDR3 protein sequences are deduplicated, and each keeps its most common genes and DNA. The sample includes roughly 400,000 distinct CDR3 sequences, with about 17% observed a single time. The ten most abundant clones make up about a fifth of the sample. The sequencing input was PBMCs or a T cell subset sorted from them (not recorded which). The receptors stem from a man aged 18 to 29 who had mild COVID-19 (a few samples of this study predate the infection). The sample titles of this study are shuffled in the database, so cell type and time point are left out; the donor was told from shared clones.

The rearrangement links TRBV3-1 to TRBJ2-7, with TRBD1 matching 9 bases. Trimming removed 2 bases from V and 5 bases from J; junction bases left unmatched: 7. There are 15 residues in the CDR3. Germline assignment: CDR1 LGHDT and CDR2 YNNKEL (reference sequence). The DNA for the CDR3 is TGTGCCAGCAGCCAAATACAGGGGGCGCCCCACGAGCAGTACGTC. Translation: CASSQIQGAPHEQYV.

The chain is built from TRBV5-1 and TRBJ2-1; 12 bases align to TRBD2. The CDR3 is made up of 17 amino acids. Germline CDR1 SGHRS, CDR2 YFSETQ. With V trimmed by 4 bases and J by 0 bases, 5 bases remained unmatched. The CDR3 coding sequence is TGCGCCAGCAGCCCCCCGACTAGCGGGGGCTCCTACAATGAGCAGTTCTTC. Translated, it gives CASSPPTSGGSYNEQFF.

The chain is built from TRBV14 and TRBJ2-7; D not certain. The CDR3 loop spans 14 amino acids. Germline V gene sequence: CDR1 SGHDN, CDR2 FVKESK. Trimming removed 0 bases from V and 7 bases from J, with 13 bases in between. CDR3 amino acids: CASSQDRPPGEQYF. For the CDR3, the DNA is TGTGCCAGCAGCCAAGATCGGCCGCCGGGTGAGCAGTACTTC.

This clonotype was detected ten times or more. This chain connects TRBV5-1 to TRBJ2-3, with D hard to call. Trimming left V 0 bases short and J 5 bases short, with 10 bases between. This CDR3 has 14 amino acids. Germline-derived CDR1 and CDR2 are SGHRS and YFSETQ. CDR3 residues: CASSLVTVQDTQYF. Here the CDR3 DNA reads TGCGCCAGCAGCTTGGTCACCGTCCAAGATACGCAGTATTTT. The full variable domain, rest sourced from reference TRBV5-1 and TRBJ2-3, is KAGVTQTPRYLIKTRGQQVTLSCSPISGHRSVSWYQQTPGQGLQFLFEYFSETQRNKGNFPGRFSGRQFSNSRSEMNVSTLELGDSALYLCASSLVTVQDTQYFGPGTRLTVL.

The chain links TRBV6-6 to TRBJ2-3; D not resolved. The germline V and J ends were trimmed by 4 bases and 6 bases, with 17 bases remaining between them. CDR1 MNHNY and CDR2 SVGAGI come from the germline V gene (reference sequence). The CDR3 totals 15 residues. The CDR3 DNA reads TGTGCCAGCAGTTTATTGGGCCCACGGTATGATACGCAGTATTTT. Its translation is CASSLLGPRYDTQYF.

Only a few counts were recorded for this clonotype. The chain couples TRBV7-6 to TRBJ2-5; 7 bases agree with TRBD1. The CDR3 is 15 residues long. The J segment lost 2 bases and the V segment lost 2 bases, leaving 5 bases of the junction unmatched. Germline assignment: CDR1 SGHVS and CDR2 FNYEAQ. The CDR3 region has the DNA TGTGCCAGCAGCTTACGCGACAGGGTACAAGAGACCCAGTACTTC. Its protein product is CASSLRDRVQETQYF.

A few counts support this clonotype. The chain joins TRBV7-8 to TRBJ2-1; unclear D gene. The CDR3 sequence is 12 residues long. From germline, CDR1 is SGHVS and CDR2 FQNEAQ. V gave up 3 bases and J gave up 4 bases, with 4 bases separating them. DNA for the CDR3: TGTGCCAGCAGCTTTATATACAATGAGCAGTTCTTC. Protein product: CASSFIYNEQFF.

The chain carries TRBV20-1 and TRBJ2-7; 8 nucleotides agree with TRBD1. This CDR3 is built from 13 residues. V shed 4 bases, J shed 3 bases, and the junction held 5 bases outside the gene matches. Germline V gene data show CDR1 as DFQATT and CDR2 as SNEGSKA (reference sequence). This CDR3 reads CSAIQGVNYEQYF. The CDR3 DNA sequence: TGCAGTGCTATACAGGGGGTCAACTACGAGCAGTACTTC.

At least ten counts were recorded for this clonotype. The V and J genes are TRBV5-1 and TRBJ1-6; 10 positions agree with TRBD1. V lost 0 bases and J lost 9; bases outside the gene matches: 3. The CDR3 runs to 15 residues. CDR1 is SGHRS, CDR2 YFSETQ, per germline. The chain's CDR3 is CASSLEGTGVSPLHF. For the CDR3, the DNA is TGCGCCAGCAGCTTGGAAGGGACAGGGGTTTCACCCCTCCACTTT. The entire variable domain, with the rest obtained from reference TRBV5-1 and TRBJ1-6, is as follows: KAGVTQTPRYLIKTRGQQVTLSCSPISGHRSVSWYQQTPGQGLQFLFEYFSETQRNKGNFPGRFSGRQFSNSRSEMNVSTLELGDSALYLCASSLEGTGVSPLHFGNGTRLTVT.

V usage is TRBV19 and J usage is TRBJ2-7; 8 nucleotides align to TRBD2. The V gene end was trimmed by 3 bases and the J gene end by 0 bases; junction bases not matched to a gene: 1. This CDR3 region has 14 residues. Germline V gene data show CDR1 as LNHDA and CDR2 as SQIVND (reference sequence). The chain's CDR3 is CASSMSGGSYEQYF. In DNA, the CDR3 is TGTGCCAGTAGTATGAGCGGGGGCTCCTACGAGCAGTACTTC.

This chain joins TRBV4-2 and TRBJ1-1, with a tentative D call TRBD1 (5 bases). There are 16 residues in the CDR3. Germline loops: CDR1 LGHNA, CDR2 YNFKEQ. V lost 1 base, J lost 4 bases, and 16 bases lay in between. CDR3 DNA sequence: TGTGCCAGCAGCCAAGGGGGACTGGAACTTGGCACTGAAGCTTTCTTT. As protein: CASSQGGLELGTEAFF.

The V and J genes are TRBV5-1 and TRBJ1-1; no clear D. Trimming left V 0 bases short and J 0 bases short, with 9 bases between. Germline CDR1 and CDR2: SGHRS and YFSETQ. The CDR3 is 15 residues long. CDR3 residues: CASSLVAAMNTEAFF. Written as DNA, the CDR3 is TGCGCCAGCAGCTTGGTGGCAGCCATGAACACTGAAGCTTTCTTT.

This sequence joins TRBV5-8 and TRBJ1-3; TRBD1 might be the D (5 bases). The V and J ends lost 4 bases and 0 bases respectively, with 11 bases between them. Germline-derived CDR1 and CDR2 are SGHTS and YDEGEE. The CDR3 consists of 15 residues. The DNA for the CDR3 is TGTGCCAGCAGCCTGGGACTCCGCTCTGGAAACACCATATATTTT. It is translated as CASSLGLRSGNTIYF.

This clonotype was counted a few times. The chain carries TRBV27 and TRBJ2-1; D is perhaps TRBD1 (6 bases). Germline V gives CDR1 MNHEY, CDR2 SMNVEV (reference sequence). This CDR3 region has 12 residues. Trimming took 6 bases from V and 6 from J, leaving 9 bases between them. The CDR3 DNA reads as TGTGCCAGCAGAGAGACAGGCAATGAGCAGTTCTTC. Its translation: CASRETGNEQFF.

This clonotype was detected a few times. The CDR3 region is CSVRKDTQYF. The CDR3 coding sequence is TGCAGCGTGAGAAAAGATACGCAGTATTTT. This chain joins TRBV29-1 and TRBJ2-3; D is ambiguous. The CDR3 contains 10 residues. Trimming pared 6 bases from V and 5 bases from J, leaving 6 bases between. Germline V gene lookup returns CDR1 SQVTM and CDR2 ANQGSEA.

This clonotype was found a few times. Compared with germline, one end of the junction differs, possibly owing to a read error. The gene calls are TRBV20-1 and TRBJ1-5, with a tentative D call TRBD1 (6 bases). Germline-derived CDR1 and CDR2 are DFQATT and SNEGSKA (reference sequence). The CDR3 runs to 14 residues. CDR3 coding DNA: TGCAGTGCTAGTGGGGGCTTTAGCGATCAGCCCCAGCATTTT. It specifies CSASGGFSDQPQHF.

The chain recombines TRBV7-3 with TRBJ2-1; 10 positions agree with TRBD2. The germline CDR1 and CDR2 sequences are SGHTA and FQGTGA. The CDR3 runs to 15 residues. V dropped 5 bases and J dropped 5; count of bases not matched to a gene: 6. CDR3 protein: CASSRLAGDHNEQFF. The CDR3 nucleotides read TGTGCCAGCAGCCGTCTAGCGGGGGACCACAATGAGCAGTTCTTC.

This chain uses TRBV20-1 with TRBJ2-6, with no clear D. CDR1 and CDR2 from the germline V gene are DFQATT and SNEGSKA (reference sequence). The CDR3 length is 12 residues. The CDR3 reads CSAKSGANVLTF. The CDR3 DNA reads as TGCAGCGCCAAGTCTGGGGCCAACGTCCTGACTTTC.

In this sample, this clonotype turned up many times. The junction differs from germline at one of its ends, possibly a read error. The CDR3 sequence: CASSLTGGNQPQHF. The DNA for the CDR3 is TGTGCCAGCAGCCTTACAGGGGGCAATCAGCCCCAGCATTTT. J is TRBJ1-5 and V is TRBV5-1; 7 nucleotides line up with TRBD1. The CDR3 covers 14 residues. Germline V CDR1 and CDR2: SGHRS, YFSETQ.

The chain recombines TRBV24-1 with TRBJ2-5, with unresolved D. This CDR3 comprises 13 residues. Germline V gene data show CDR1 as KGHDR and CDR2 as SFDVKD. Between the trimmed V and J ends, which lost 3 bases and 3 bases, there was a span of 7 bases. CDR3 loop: CATSDGIEETQYF. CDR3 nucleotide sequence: TGTGCCACCAGTGATGGCATAGAAGAGACCCAGTACTTC.

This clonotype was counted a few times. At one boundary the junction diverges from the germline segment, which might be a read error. The CDR3 is CASSPISTDPGTEAFF. As DNA, the CDR3 is TGTGCTAGCAGCCCTATTTCGACGGACCCTGGAACTGAAGCTTTCTTT. The V call is TRBV7-7, the J call TRBJ1-1; the D is unclear. Looked up from germline, CDR1 is SSHAT and CDR2 is FNYEAQ (reference sequence). The CDR3 is 16 residues long.

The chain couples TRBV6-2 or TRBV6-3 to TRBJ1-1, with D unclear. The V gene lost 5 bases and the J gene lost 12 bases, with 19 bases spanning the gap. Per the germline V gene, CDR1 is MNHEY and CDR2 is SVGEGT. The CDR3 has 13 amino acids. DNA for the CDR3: TGTGCCAGCAGTGACGCCCTACCTATCAGCCCTTTCTTT. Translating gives CASSDALPISPFF.

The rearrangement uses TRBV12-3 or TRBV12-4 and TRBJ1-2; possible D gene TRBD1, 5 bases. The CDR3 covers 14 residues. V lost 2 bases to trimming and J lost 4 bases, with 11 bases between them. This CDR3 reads CASSLYRDRYGYTF. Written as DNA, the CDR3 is TGTGCCAGCAGTTTATACCGGGACCGCTATGGCTACACCTTC.

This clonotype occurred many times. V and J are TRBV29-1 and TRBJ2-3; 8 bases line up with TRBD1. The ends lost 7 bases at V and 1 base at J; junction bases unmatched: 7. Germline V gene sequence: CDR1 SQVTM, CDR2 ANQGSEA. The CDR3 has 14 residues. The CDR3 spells CSAPRGQGTDTQYF. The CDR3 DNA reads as TGCAGCGCCCCCCGGGGACAGGGCACAGATACGCAGTATTTT.

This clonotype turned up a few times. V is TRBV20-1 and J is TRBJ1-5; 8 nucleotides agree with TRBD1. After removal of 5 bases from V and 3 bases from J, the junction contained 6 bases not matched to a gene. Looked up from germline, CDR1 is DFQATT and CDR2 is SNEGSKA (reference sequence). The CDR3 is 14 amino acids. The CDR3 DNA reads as TGCAGTGCTTTGGACAGGGTCTTCAATCAGCCCCAGCATTTT. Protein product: CSALDRVFNQPQHF.

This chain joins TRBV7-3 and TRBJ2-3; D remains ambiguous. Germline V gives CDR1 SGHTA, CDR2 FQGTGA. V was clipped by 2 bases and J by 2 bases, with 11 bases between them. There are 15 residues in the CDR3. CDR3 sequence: CASSLSGQLTDTQYF. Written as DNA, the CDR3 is TGTGCCAGCAGCTTATCGGGCCAGCTCACAGATACGCAGTATTTT.

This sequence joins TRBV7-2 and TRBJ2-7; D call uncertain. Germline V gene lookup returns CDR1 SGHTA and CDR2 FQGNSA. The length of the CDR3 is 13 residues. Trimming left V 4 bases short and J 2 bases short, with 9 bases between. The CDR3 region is CASSSVPTYEQYF. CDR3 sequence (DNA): TGTGCCAGCAGCTCAGTCCCGACCTACGAGCAGTACTTC.